The T cell receptor beta chain under discussion was sequenced for a study of T cells in Graves' hyperthyroidism and ophthalmopathy. CDR1 and CDR2 (germline): MNHEY, SMNVEV (reference sequence). This CDR3 has 16 residues. Trimming took 5 bases from V and 4 from J; bases not matched to a gene: 11. Amplified regions were TCR beta CDR3 sequences from RNA transcripts. Primed by the HTBI set, a first-round RT-PCR was run on the TCR CDR3. TCRdb re-derived calls from the multiplex PCR reads in MiXCR, one entry per CDR3 protein. The data show 700,000 or so distinct CDR3 sequences, around 13% seen once. V is TRBV27 and J is TRBJ2-5, with 9 bases aligning to TRBD2. This clonotype originated in a woman aged 50 to 60 with Graves' ophthalmopathy. Sequencing input: blood. CDR3 sequence (DNA): TGTGCCAGCAGTACCGTAGCGGGAGTTGCAGGAGAGACCCAGTACTTC. The encoded protein is CASSTVAGVAGETQYF.